This TCR beta chain was retrieved from a study of stem cell transplantation in POMP-related autoinflammatory disease. Turning to the study itself: The study hypothesized thymoproteasome defects skew the TRB repertoire via impaired CD8+ selection.

This CDR3 region has 13 residues. The ends were cut back, 4 bases at V and 1 base at J, with 7 bases in the middle. Germline CDR1 is SGHVS and CDR2 is FQNEAQ. With respect to this clone: The antigen remains undetermined.

Using immunoSEQ multiplex PCR, the repertoire was profiled, and TCRdb retains in-frame clones only, with some absent. The sample lists about 32,000 clones; around 88% were seen once. Overall study results and limits: PRAID patients trended toward lower TRB diversity and higher clonality in all analyzed T-cell subsets.

Prominent immunodeficiency with autoinflammation defined PRAID. The V and J genes are TRBV7-8 and TRBJ1-1; D uncertain. The TCR comes from a human donor with POMP-related autoinflammation and immune dysregulation (PRAID). The source was CD4+ T cells from PBMCs, collected before stem cell transplantation. The CDR3 reads CASSSRWNTEAFF. DNA for the CDR3: TGTGCCAGCAGCTCCAGGTGGAACACTGAAGCTTTCTTT. Filled out from reference TRBV7-8 and TRBJ1-1, the complete variable domain reads GAGVSQSPRYKVAKRGQDVALRCDPISGHVSLFWYQQALGQGPEFLTYFQNEAQLDKSGLPSDRFFAERPEGSVSTLKIQRTQQEDSAVYLCASSSRWNTEAFFGQGTRLTVV.